This T cell receptor (beta chain) was sequenced during a study of blood T cell repertoires in COVID-19. Study-wide background: There were acute and convalescent COVID-19 samples, and they came from the United States, Italy and Spain. T cells, B-cell-depleted T cells, or PBMCs supplied cDNA or gDNA.

Authors' data handling: Amplified reference gene primers provided the basis for estimating nucleated cell counts. This table comes from immunoSEQ multiplex PCR, and its TCRdb copy is limited to in-frame clones, with some not included. The V and J calls and clone size come from that table; D and trimming were worked out from the DNA. The sample consists of a few hundred thousand clones, around 84% of them appearing once. Sequences were obtained from peripheral blood. The receptor was derived from a woman in her thirties or forties who had recovered from COVID-19.

The CDR3 reads CASSSPGQGRLETQYF. The CDR3 DNA reads as TGTGCCAGCAGTTCACCGGGACAGGGTCGGTTAGAGACCCAGTACTTC. This chain uses TRBV28 with TRBJ2-5, with TRBD1 matching over 9 bases. CDR3 length: 16 amino acids. Germline V gives CDR1 MDHEN, CDR2 SYDVKM. V lost 4 bases, J lost 4 bases, and 10 bases stayed unmatched. The complete variable domain, with remaining parts taken from reference TRBV28 and TRBJ2-5, reads DVKVTQSSRYLVKRTGEKVFLECVQDMDHENMFWYRQDPGLGLRLIYFSYDVKMKEKGDIPEGYSVSREKKERFSLILESASTNQTSMYLCASSSPGQGRLETQYFGPGTRLLVL.